The present T cell receptor (beta chain) was sequenced within a study of CD8 T cells in ankylosing spondylitis. The CDR3 loop spans 14 amino acids. With 2 bases removed from V and 2 bases from J, the gap between germline ends came to 9 bases. Germline CDR1 KGHSH, CDR2 LQKENI. It was by quantitative 5'-RACE with molecular barcodes that TCR beta libraries were made. One entry per CDR3 protein, called by TCRdb with MiXCR from the 5' RACE reads. The profile covers fewer than 400,000 distinct CDR3 sequences, with approximately 20% appearing a single time and 16% taken by the ten largest. Study outcomes and limitations: Certain motif variants had earlier appeared in reactive arthritis synovial fluid and blood. As for the disease-linked clones, they showed a CD8+ phenotype and occurred at relatively low frequencies in peripheral blood. Clones linked to disease were reported to show significant enrichment in matched ankylosing spondylitis synovial fluid. A TCR beta motif of under ten highly homologous variants appeared characteristic of ankylosing spondylitis blood.

A remark on this clonotype: Its antigen is undetermined.

The origin of this receptor is a male donor with ankylosing spondylitis. The chain is built from TRBV18 and TRBJ1-2; D possibly corresponds to TRBD1 (5 bases). Sequencing used blood, either unsorted or a sorted T cell fraction (not recorded which). CDR3 nucleotides: TGTGCCAGCTCACCATGGGACTCCAACTATGGCTACACCTTC. The encoded protein is CASSPWDSNYGYTF.